This T cell receptor (beta chain) was sequenced during a study of cytomegalovirus exposure and HLA in healthy donors. Study results and limitations: TCR association rates varied by HLA locus in a later analysis, with DRB1 highest and HLA-C lowest. CMV serostatus alone was available as immune exposure information.

In regard to this clone: What it recognizes is unknown.

The primer mix had 60 Vbeta and 13 Jbeta primers. Profiling relied on immunoSEQ multiplex PCR, and the TCRdb table lists in-frame clones only, not all of them. The sample has about 100,000 clones, about 74% seen once. Germline lookup yields CDR1 GTSNPN and CDR2 SVGIG (reference sequence). The CDR3 totals 14 residues. V lost 2 bases, J lost 6 bases, and 13 bases lay in between. Sequencing input: PBMCs. This chain joins TRBV30 and TRBJ1-4, with D tentatively TRBD1 (5 bases). The source is a female donor in good health and CMV-seropositive. The CDR3 spells CAWSRPGMDEKLFF. DNA for the CDR3: TGTGCCTGGAGTCGGCCAGGGATGGATGAAAAACTGTTTTTT.